Listed here is a single TCR beta chain. The antigen it recognizes is unknown. No qualities accompany the bases; no much larger clone lies one base away. Libraries came from the immunoSEQ multiplex PCR assay. A mixture of 60 forward primers for TCR Vbeta segments and 13 reverse primers for TCR Jbeta segments was used in the multiplex PCR. Amplification of the CDR3 region of rearranged TCR beta genes was performed with a multiplex PCR assay on genomic DNA. The amplified TCR beta libraries were sequenced on the Illumina HiSeq System as 87-base-pair reads. The study's processing was this. Across the 600 to 700 repertoires, a later analysis counted roughly 77 million unique TCR beta chains, 9 million to 14 million of which were shared by at least two donors. A nearest-neighbor algorithm error-corrected the raw reads and collapsed the reads into unique sequences, merging closely related sequences to remove PCR and sequencing errors. Alignment of CDR3 sequences to IMGT reference sequences was used to assign V, D and J gene segments. Each retained sequence needed at least a six-nucleotide match to both a V gene segment and a J gene segment. Rearrangements were classified as productive when the CDR3 lacked stop codons and remained in frame with V and J, and all other rearrangements were classified as non-productive. Following IMGT convention, CDR3 was defined as the stretch from the second conserved V-encoded cysteine to the conserved J-encoded phenylalanine. Sequences without an unambiguous match to a single V gene segment were excluded from the earlier analysis of about 630 of the donors. In an earlier analysis of roughly 600 of the donors, a V segment was called functional when productive rearrangements were above 56.7%, and segregating when the standard deviation between donors exceeded 5%. To diagnose cytomegalovirus status from the catalog of TCR beta chain sequences, a statistical classification framework was built. V and J gene assignment, in a later analysis, came from comparing TCR nucleotide sequences with IMGT/GENE-DB human TR gene sequences. In a later analysis, CDR3 sequences and most-parsimonious VDJ recombination scenarios were assigned using the TCRdist pipeline. In a later analysis, each TCR beta chain was defined by its CDR3 amino acid sequence together with its V-gene family, and reads without a unique V-gene family were excluded. To address suspected cross-contamination and a sequencing artifact, a later analysis removed around 600 highly shared, low-generation-probability nucleotide sequences. For each public chain, a later analysis derived a clonal expansion index from normalized ranks of inferred template counts within each repertoire. In a later analysis, generation probabilities were computed using a VDJ recombination model fitted to out-of-frame rearrangements, and the results were checked against IGoR. Hypergeometric tests were used in a later analysis to score TCR-TCR, TCR-HLA and TCR-CMV co-occurrence, with a repertoire-size bias correction applied to the TCR pairs. To estimate false discovery rates, a later analysis permuted the HLA or CMV assignments 20 times. In a later analysis, co-occurring TCRs were grouped with DBSCAN, and TCRdist sequence similarity was added when clustering was performed within HLA-allele-positive subsets. For co-occurrence clustering, repertoires with fewer than 30,000 or more than 120,000 public chains were excluded, along with five repertoires with anomalous nucleotide sharing. The clones in this table, taken by TCRdb from immuneACCESS, are in-frame only. Not every clone is retained; where verified, under half of the shortfall comes from an unresolved V gene, and the cause of the rest is unknown. The DNA was the basis for D and trimming; V, J and clone size are from that table. Within this sample are 150,000 to 200,000 clones, with 80% to 90% of them counted one time only. The top ten clones comprise 4.8% of the sample.

This record comes from a study of cytomegalovirus exposure and HLA in healthy donors (TCRdb year 2017). For context, the study as a whole: An earlier analysis of roughly 630 of the donors reported roughly 270 Gb of sequence data and about 100 million unique TCR beta sequences from about 200 million T cells. An early release covering 550 to 700 HLA-typed donors comprised 250 to 350 gigabases of sequencing data and tens of millions of unique TCR sequences. Of the approximately 400 genotyped donors, roughly 85% fell in the genetic ancestry cluster associated with self-reported Caucasian donors. The study aimed to test whether cataloging public T cell receptors could reveal signatures of past pathogen exposure. The study used immunosequencing to profile the T cell repertoires of 666 subjects and linked those repertoires to cytomegalovirus serostatus. In addition to the first cohort of 500 to 850 subjects, a separate validation cohort of approximately 130 different subjects was used. To predict cytomegalovirus infection status, the study brought together high-throughput TCR immunosequencing, statistical association of individual TCRs with disease status, and machine learning. A later analysis re-examined previously published TCR beta repertoires from just over 650 donors and added high-resolution HLA genotyping to investigate patterns of TCR occurrence. Rather than drawing on any new phenotypic data, the later analysis identified candidate immune exposures from TCR beta sequences and the way those sequences occurred across donors. To decide whether each TCR beta V gene segment behaved as functional or pseudogenic, an earlier analysis of some 570 of the donors relied on high-throughput TCR beta sequencing. Donor age, sex, ethnicity and CMV serostatus were compiled together with the repertoire data. A later genetic analysis took genome-wide SNP genotypes for about 55% of the 666 donors and used that subset as a discovery cohort. All discovery cohort repertoires had been generated using a single sequencing platform. HLA typing covered class I and class II loci at four-digit resolution. Typing coverage differed by locus: A, B, C, DRB1 and DQB1 were typed in roughly 620-630 donors, DQA1 in around 500, DPA1 in approximately 600, and DPB1 in 472. Several DR-DQ haplotypes were handled as single units for association and clustering because linkage in the cohort was strong. Among a few hundred genotyped donors of the cohort, an average of approximately 240,000 unique TCR beta nucleotide sequences were sequenced per donor, around 20% of them non-productive.

CDR1 and CDR2 (MNHEY, SVGAGI) derive from the germline V gene. The V end loses 5 bases and the J end loses 4 bases, and a stretch of 9 bases separates them. Its CDR3 holds 14 amino acids, cysteine through phenylalanine. Only the CDR3 part of the read is kept: 42 bases, read in frame from the first base. The cohort consisted of 600 to 750 healthy bone marrow donors. Cohort members were all nominally healthy when sampled, although unrecorded immune exposures were likely present. The donor was CMV seropositive and was included in the group of 270 or so seropositive cohort members. A peripheral blood sample was collected from each donor, and TCR beta sequencing was performed on peripheral blood mononuclear cells. Genomic DNA was extracted from the blood cell samples with the Qiagen DNeasy Blood Extraction Kit. The paper as a whole reports these results and caveats: Immune exposure information for the cohort was limited to CMV serostatus. An earlier analysis of several hundred of the donors showed that most TCR beta V segments appeared in productive rearrangements either about 87% or about 30% of the time, which broadly matched IMGT annotations. A further reported finding was that TCR beta sequences accurately predicted the HLA-A and HLA-B alleles for most subjects in the first cohort. In vitro tests confirmed that a few of the cytomegalovirus-associated TCR beta chains recognize cytomegalovirus antigens. In a later analysis, the rate of TCR association differed among HLA loci, with DRB1 alleles having the most associated TCRs and HLA-C alleles having the fewest. Strong co-occurrence of HLA alleles, especially DR and DQ, made assigning TCR associations to individual alleles difficult. Correlated functional status among segregating V segments might reflect linkage disequilibrium, but an unknown experimental factor could not be ruled out. The earlier analysis of nearly 600 of the donors excluded roughly 17 rarely observed V segments, including chromosome 9 orphons, because counts were too low. V-gene and J-gene trimming of TCR beta chains was associated with a missense DCLRE1C variant in a later genetic analysis, and the association was replicated in an independent cohort. The presence/absence analyses assumed that sequencing depth was roughly uniform across donors, and that assumption may not be true. The 87-base-pair reads could not distinguish some IMGT-functional V segments, including TRBV6-2 and TRBV6-3, so those segments were excluded. A cluster of highly shared sequence variants was judged likely to be a technical artifact of the sequencing pipeline. Most CMV-associated TCR beta chains appeared to be HLA-restricted in a later analysis, and the HLA associations seemed to be driven largely by CMV exposure. Cytomegalovirus status was reported to be diagnosed by the classifier with high specificity and sensitivity in both the original and validation cohorts. Several of the top co-occurrence clusters appeared to be linked to parvovirus B19, influenza, CMV and Epstein-Barr virus, according to a later analysis. In this cohort, only TCR beta chains were sequenced, and detectable features were limited by the absence of alpha or paired-chain data. Compared with the approximately 720-donor mean, donors in an Asian-associated ancestry cluster had fewer N-insertions in productive TCRs, according to a later genetic analysis. Across donors, most TCR sequences were observed very rarely, whereas some public TCRs were present in many individuals. Compared with equally common non-associated chains, HLA-associated TCR beta chains in a later analysis were more clonally expanded and had lower generation probabilities. According to the authors, the approach could potentially be generalized to other disease states and immunological phenotypes. Because HLA typing was missing for some donors at each locus, association tests included only the typed subset. A later analysis associated 17,000 or so TCR beta sequences with specific HLA alleles at a false discovery rate of 0.05. The study gave a list of around 170 TCR beta chains associated with cytomegalovirus.

The specimen sequenced was PBMCs. The V and J genes are TRBV6-5 and TRBJ1-6, with TRBD1 perhaps the D gene, on 6 matching bases. This sequence was found in a girl aged 10 to 17 in good health and CMV-seropositive. The nucleotide sequence is TGTGCCAGCAGTAAGGACAGATATAATTCACCCCTCCACTTT. The encoded protein is CASSKDRYNSPLHF.